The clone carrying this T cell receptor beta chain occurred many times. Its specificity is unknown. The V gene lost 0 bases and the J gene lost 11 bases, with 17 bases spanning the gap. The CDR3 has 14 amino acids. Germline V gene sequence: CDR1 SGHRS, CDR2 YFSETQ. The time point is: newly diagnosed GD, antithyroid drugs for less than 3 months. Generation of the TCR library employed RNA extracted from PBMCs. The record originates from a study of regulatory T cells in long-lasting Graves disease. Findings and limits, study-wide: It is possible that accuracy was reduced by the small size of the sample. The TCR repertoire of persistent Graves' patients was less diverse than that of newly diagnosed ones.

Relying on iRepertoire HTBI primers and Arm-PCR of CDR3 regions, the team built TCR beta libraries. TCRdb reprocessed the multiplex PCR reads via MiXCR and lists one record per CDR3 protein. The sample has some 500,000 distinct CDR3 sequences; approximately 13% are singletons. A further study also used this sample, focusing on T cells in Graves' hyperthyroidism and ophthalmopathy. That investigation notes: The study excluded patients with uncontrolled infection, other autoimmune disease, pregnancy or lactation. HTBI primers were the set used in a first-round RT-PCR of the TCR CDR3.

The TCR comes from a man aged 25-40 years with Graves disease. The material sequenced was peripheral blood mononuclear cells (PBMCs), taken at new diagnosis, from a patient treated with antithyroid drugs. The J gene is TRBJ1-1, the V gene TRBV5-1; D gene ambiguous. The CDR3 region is CASSLEFSVPEAFF. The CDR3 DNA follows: TGCGCCAGCAGCTTGGAATTTTCGGTCCCCGAGGCTTTCTTT.